The rows below give T cell receptor beta chains drawn from one sample of a study of T cells expressing NK-cell markers. TCRdb derives one entry per CDR3 protein from the 5' RACE reads, leaving out DNA. The sample yields some 150,000 distinct CDR3 sequences, of which the top ten take up more than 10%. Sequenced input: blood T cells: a sorted CD56 or NKG2C T cell subset, CD4+ or CD8+ T cells, or bulk PBMC T cells (not recorded which). The source of these receptors is a man aged 18 to 30 in good health. Both conserved end residues are part of each CDR3.

v_gene	len	j_gene	CDR3aa
TRBV7-8	14	TRBJ2-1	CASSFPGTLRGQFF
TRBV12-5	14	TRBJ1-2	CASGLVSGPYGYTF
TRBV7-2	17	TRBJ2-3	CASSIPSGAPSTDTQYF
TRBV28	16	TRBJ2-1	CASSSSREREGREQFF
TRBV5-1	16	TRBJ1-6	CASRRDRGLENSPLHF
TRBV19	14	TRBJ1-4	CASSIVGGNEKLFF
TRBV12-3/TRBV12-4	15	TRBJ2-1	CASRGGQAPWNEQFF
TRBV5-1	12	TRBJ1-2	CASSLGTVDYTF
TRBV4-3	17	TRBJ2-3	CASSQDSTGGGTDTQYF
TRBV7-9	14	TRBJ2-1	CASSTAWTLNEQFF
TRBV20-1	15	TRBJ2-2	CSAREIGGPIGELFF
TRBV7-9	14	TRBJ2-7	CASSPPAGDFEQYF
TRBV30	14	TRBJ2-3	CAWQRVGSKDTQYF
TRBV12-3/TRBV12-4	15	TRBJ1-4	CASSFRQSNNEKLFF
TRBV23-1	14	TRBJ2-7	CASSQRTGGGEQYF
TRBV5-3	16	TRBJ2-1	CARSLRDGTVKDKQFF
TRBV10-1	14	TRBJ2-2	CASSEIAGTGELFF
TRBV20-1	13	TRBJ1-1	CSAGSGTGTEAFF
TRBV7-9	13	TRBJ2-1	CASNEAGSREQFF
TRBV5-5	14	TRBJ2-3	CASSNPTVTDTQYF
TRBV5-4	12	TRBJ2-2	CAFRPNTGELFF
TRBV7-9	15	TRBJ2-5	CASSSGTTYQETQYF
TRBV6-6	13	TRBJ2-3	CASSYVGAGTQYF
TRBV12-3/TRBV12-4	13	TRBJ1-5	CASSSNRYQPQHF
TRBV5-6	16	TRBJ2-3	CASSLIGLAGVDTQYF
TRBV12-3/TRBV12-4	16	TRBJ2-5	CASSGATGGGGETQYF
TRBV28	15	TRBJ1-4	CASRLETGVNEKLFF